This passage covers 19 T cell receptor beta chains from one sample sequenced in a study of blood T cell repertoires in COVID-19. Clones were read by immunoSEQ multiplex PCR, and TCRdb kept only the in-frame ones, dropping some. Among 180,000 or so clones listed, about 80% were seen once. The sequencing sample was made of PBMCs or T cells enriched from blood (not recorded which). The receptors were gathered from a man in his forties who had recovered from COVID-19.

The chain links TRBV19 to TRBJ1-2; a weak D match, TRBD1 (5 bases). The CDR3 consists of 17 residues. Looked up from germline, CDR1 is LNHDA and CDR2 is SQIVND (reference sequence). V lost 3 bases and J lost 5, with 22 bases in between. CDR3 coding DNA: TGTGCCAGTAGTATCCGCGCTTGGAGGGGAGGCCAATATGGCTACACCTTC. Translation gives CASSIRAWRGGQYGYTF.

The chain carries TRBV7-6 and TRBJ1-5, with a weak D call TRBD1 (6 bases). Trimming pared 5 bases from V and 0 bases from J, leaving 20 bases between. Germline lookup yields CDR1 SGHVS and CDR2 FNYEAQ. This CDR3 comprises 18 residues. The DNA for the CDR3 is TGTGCCAGCAGCGCTCATACAGGGAACTTTGATAGCAATCAGCCCCAGCATTTT. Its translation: CASSAHTGNFDSNQPQHF.

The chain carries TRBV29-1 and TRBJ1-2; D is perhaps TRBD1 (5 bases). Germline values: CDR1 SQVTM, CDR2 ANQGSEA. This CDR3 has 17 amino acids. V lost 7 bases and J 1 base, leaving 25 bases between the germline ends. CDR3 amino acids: CSADLGAKGDFNYGYTF. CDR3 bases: TGCAGCGCTGACCTTGGGGCCAAAGGGGATTTTAACTATGGCTACACCTTC.

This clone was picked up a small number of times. In nucleotides, the CDR3 is TGTGCCTGGACGACTAGCGGGGGGGTCATTGAGACCCAGTACTTC. It translates to CAWTTSGGVIETQYF. V and J are TRBV30 and TRBJ2-5, with TRBD2 identical over 14 bases. The CDR3 extends over 15 amino acids. The germline V gene encodes CDR1 GTSNPN and CDR2 SVGIG (reference sequence). V lost 4 bases and J lost 5; bases outside the gene matches: 6.

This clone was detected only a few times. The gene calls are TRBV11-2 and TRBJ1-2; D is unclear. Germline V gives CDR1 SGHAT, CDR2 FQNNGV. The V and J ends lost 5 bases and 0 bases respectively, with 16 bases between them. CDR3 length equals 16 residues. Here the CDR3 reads CASSGPGRQANYGYTF. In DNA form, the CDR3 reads TGTGCCAGCAGCGGCCCGGGAAGACAAGCTAACTATGGCTACACCTTC.

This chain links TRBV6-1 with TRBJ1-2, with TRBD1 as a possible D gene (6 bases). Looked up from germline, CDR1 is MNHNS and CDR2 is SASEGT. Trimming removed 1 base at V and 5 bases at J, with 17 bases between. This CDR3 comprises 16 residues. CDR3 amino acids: CASSEVWGRGGYGYTF. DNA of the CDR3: TGTGCCAGCAGTGAAGTGTGGGGCAGGGGCGGGTATGGCTACACCTTC.

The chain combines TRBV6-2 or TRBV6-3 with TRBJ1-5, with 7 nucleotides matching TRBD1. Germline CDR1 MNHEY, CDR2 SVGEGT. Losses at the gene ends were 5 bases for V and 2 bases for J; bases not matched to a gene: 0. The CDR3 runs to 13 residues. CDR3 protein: CASSGTGNQPQHF. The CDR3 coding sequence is TGTGCCAGCAGTGGGACAGGCAATCAGCCCCAGCATTTT.

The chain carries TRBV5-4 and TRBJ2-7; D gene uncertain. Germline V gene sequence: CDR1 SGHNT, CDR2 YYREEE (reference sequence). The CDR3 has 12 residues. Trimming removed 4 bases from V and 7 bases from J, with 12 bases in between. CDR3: CASSPDKAEQYF. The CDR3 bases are TGTGCCAGCAGCCCCGACAAGGCGGAGCAGTACTTC.

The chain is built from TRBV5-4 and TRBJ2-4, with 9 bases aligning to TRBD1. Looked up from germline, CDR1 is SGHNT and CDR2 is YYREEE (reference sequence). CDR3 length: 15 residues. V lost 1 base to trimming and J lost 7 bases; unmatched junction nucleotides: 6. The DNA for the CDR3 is TGTGCCAGCAGCTTGTTGACAGGGGGATCGAACATTCAGTACTTC. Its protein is CASSLLTGGSNIQYF.

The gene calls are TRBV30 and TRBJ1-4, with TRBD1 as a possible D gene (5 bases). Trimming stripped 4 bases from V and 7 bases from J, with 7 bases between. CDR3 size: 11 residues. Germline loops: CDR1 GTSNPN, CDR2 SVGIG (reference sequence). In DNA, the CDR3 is TGTGCCTGGACCCAGGGTGAAAAACTGTTTTTT. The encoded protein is CAWTQGEKLFF.

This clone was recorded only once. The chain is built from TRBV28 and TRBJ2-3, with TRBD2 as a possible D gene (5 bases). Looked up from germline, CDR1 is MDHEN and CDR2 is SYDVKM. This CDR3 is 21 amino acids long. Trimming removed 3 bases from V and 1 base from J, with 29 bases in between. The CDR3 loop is CASSFPARPLLLGFGTDTQYF. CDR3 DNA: TGTGCCAGCAGTTTCCCTGCTAGGCCGCTCTTACTAGGCTTCGGCACAGATACGCAGTATTTT. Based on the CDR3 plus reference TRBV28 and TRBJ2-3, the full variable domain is DVKVTQSSRYLVKRTGEKVFLECVQDMDHENMFWYRQDPGLGLRLIYFSYDVKMKEKGDIPEGYSVSREKKERFSLILESASTNQTSMYLCASSFPARPLLLGFGTDTQYFGPGTRLTVL.

CDR3 sequence: CASSLIFVGDTEAFF. In DNA, the CDR3 is TGTGCCAGCAGTTTAATATTCGTAGGGGACACTGAAGCTTTCTTT. The gene calls are TRBV28 and TRBJ1-1; perhaps TRBD1 as D (5 bases). Trimming pared 2 bases from V and 3 bases from J, leaving 13 bases between. The CDR3 has 15 residues. Germline V CDR1 and CDR2: MDHEN, SYDVKM.

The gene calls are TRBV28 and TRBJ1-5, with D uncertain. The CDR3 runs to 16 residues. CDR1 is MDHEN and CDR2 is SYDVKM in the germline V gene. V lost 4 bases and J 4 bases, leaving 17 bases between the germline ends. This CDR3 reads CASSSTRQLSNQPQHF. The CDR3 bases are TGTGCCAGCAGTTCTACGCGACAACTTTCTAATCAGCCCCAGCATTTT.

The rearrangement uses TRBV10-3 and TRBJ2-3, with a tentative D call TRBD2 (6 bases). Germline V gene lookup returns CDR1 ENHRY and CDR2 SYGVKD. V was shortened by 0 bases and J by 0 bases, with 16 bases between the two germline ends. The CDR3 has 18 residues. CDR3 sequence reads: CAISESGLTLSSTDTQYF. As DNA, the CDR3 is TGTGCCATCAGTGAGTCGGGACTTACCTTATCAAGCACAGATACGCAGTATTTT.

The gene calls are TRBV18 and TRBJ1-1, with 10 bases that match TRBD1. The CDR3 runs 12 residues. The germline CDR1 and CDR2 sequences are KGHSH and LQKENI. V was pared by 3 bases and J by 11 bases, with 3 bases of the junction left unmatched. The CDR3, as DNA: TGTGCCAGCTCACCGGGACAGGGGTGGGCTTTCTTT. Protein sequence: CASSPGQGWAFF.

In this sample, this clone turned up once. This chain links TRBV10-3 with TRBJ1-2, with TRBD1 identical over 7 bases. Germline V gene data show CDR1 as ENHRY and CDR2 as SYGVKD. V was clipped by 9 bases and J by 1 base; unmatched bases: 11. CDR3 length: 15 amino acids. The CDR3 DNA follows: TGTGCCATTTCGCCGCGGACAGGTGATAACTATGGCTACACCTTC. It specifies CAISPRTGDNYGYTF.

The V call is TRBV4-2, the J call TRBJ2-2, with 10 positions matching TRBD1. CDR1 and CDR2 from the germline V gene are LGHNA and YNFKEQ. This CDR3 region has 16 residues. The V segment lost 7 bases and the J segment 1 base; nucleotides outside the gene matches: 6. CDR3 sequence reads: CASTRTGGMNTGELFF. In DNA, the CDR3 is TGTGCCAGCACCAGGACAGGGGGTATGAACACCGGGGAGCTGTTTTTT.

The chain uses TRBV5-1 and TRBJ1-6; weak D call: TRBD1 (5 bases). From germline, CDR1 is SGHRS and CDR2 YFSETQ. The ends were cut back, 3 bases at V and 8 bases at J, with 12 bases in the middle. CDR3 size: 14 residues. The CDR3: CASSSGHWDSPLHF. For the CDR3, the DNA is TGCGCCAGCAGCTCAGGACACTGGGATTCACCCCTCCACTTT.

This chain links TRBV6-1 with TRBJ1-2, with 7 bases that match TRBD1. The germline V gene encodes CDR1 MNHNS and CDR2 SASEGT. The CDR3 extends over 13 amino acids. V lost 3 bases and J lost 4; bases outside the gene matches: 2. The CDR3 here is CASSEAGGYGYTF. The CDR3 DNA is TGTGCCAGCAGTGAGGCAGGGGGCTATGGCTACACCTTC.